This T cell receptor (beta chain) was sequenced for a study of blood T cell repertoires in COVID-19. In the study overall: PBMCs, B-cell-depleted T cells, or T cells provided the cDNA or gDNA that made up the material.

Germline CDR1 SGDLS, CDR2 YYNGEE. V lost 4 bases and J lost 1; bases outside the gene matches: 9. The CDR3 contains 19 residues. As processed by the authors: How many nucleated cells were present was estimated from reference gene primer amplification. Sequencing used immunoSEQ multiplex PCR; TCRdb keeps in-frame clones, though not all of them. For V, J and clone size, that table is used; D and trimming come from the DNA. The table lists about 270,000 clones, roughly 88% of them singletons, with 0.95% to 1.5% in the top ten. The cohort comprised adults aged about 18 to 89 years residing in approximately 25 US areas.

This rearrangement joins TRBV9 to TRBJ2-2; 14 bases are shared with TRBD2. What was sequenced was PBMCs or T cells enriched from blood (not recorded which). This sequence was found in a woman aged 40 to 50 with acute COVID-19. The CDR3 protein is CASSFSGTSGRQNTGELFF. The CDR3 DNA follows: TGTGCCAGCAGCTTCTCCGGGACTAGCGGGAGACAGAACACCGGGGAGCTGTTTTTT.